A single sample gave rise to the 13 T cell receptor beta chains below, sequenced in a study of Ad26.COV2.S vaccination and SARS-CoV-2 variants. Treatment meaning: approximately 18 received Ad26.COV2.S at low or high dose, single or two shots; 5 received placebo; per-sample allocation not given. Repertoires come from day 63 after the first vaccine or placebo injection. The protocol was immunoSEQ multiplex PCR, while the TCRdb copy is restricted to in-frame clones and leaves out a portion. Of roughly 700,000 clones listed, approximately 88% are singletons. The input for sequencing was peripheral blood, taken in a trial of Ad26.COV2.S vaccine versus placebo. The receptors stem from a person aged 18-65 years who received the Ad26.COV2.S COVID-19 vaccine or a placebo.

This rearrangement joins TRBV15 to TRBJ2-2, with D possibly TRBD2 on 6 matching bases. V lost 8 bases and J 2 bases, leaving 18 bases between the germline ends. Per germline, CDR1 LNHNV and CDR2 YYDKDF (reference sequence). The CDR3 sequence is 16 residues long. CDR3: CATVGGVGVNTGELFF. The CDR3 coding sequence is TGTGCCACCGTGGGCGGGGTGGGGGTAAACACCGGGGAGCTGTTTTTT.

Details on this clone: This specimen includes other DNA sequences encoding the same CDR3. CDR3 sequence reads: CASSPQGPNTEAFF. CDR3 in DNA: TGTGCCAGCAGCCCCCAGGGGCCGAACACTGAAGCTTTCTTT. The V gene is TRBV7-3, the J gene TRBJ1-1; D is perhaps TRBD1 (6 bases). The CDR3 covers 14 residues. Between the trimmed V and J ends, which lost 5 bases and 1 base, there was a span of 11 bases. Per the germline V gene, CDR1 is SGHTA and CDR2 is FQGTGA.

The DNA for the CDR3 is TGCAGCGTTGACGCGGGGGTTGAGACCCAGTACTTC. Its translation is CSVDAGVETQYF. The chain couples TRBV29-1 to TRBJ2-5; 7 bases are shared with TRBD2. Losses at the gene ends were 3 bases for V and 5 bases for J; bases not matched to a gene: 3. This CDR3 has 12 residues. Germline loops: CDR1 SQVTM, CDR2 ANQGSEA.

V and J are TRBV2 and TRBJ2-3; 8 positions match TRBD2. CDR3 size: 14 residues. In germline, CDR1 is SNHLY, CDR2 FYNNEI. The V and J ends lost 4 bases and 6 bases, in that order; junction bases with no gene match: 6. The CDR3 loop is CASSAGLDRDTQYF. The CDR3 region has the DNA TGTGCCAGCAGTGCGGGACTAGATCGTGATACGCAGTATTTT.

About this clone itself: This specimen includes other DNA sequences encoding the same CDR3. J is TRBJ2-7 and V is TRBV30; D gene unclear. The CDR3 consists of 11 residues. With 2 bases removed from V and 3 bases from J, the gap between germline ends came to 5 bases. Germline-derived CDR1 and CDR2 are GTSNPN and SVGIG (reference sequence). Here the CDR3 reads CAWSSNYEQYF. DNA of the CDR3: TGTGCCTGGAGTTCAAACTACGAGCAGTACTTC.

The V and J genes are TRBV7-3 and TRBJ2-1, with D perhaps matching TRBD2 (5 bases). Germline CDR1 SGHTA, CDR2 FQGTGA. The germline V and J ends were trimmed by 3 bases and 9 bases, with 15 bases remaining between them. CDR3 length: 14 amino acids. CDR3 DNA: TGTGCCAGCAGCTTCCAAGGTAGCGTCGCTGAGCAGTTCTTC. Its protein is CASSFQGSVAEQFF.

V and J are TRBV3-1 (or the pseudogene TRBV3-2) and TRBJ1-6, with unresolved D. CDR3 length: 14 residues. The ends were cut back, 4 bases at V and 5 bases at J, with 9 bases in the middle. From germline, CDR1 is LGHDT and CDR2 YNNKEL (reference sequence). The CDR3 spells CASSLPVDNSPLHF. CDR3 DNA sequence: TGTGCCAGCAGCCTCCCGGTTGATAATTCACCCCTCCACTTT.

The chain combines TRBV11-2 with TRBJ1-3, with 10 bases matching TRBD1. Germline-derived CDR1 and CDR2 are SGHAT and FQNNGV. The CDR3 spans 15 residues. V trimming: 5 bases; J trimming: 10 bases; junction bases outside the gene matches: 11. The CDR3 sequence: CASSQYERTGGTIYF. The CDR3 DNA reads TGTGCCAGCAGCCAGTATGAGCGGACAGGGGGAACCATATATTTT.

This clone was counted a single time. This chain connects TRBV18 to TRBJ2-6; 14 nucleotides line up with TRBD2. With V trimmed by 2 bases and J by 1 base, 10 bases remained unmatched. There are 21 residues in the CDR3. Germline-derived CDR1 and CDR2 are KGHSH and LQKENI. The CDR3 DNA sequence: TGTGCCAGCTCACCAGTGGGCAAGACTAGCGGGAGGGTTTCTGGGGCCAACGTCCTGACTTTC. As protein: CASSPVGKTSGRVSGANVLTF.

The chain has TRBV30 and TRBJ1-2; TRBD1 matches at 9 bases. Trimming removed 8 bases from V and 6 bases from J; junction bases left unmatched: 10. The CDR3 length is 13 residues. CDR1 and CDR2 from the germline V gene are GTSNPN and SVGIG (reference sequence). The CDR3 bases are TGTGCCCCTCGGACAGGGGATTTTGATGGCTACACCTTC. As protein: CAPRTGDFDGYTF.

The chain couples TRBV5-4 to TRBJ2-3; no clear D. CDR3 length equals 14 residues. Between the trimmed V and J ends, which lost 0 bases and 2 bases, there was a span of 7 bases. The germline gives CDR1 SGHNT, CDR2 YYREEE (reference sequence). This CDR3 reads CASSLGLATDTQYF. CDR3 sequence (DNA): TGTGCCAGCAGCTTGGGTCTCGCCACAGATACGCAGTATTTT.

V usage is TRBV5-4 and J usage is TRBJ2-4; D is perhaps TRBD2 (5 bases). The CDR3 is made up of 14 amino acids. Germline loops: CDR1 SGHNT, CDR2 YYREEE (reference sequence). The V and J ends lost 4 bases and 1 base respectively, with 9 bases between them. The chain's CDR3 is CASSQTIAKNIQYF. The DNA for the CDR3 is TGTGCCAGCAGCCAGACTATCGCCAAAAACATTCAGTACTTC.

The chain couples TRBV4-2 to TRBJ2-1; 8 bases map to TRBD1. Germline V lookup: CDR1 LGHNA, CDR2 YNFKEQ. J was trimmed by 9 bases and V by 4 bases; bases with no gene match: 8. This CDR3 is built from 14 residues. The CDR3 DNA reads TGTGCCAGCAGCCCCCGGACAGGGAGAGGTGAGCAGTTCTTC. Its translation is CASSPRTGRGEQFF.